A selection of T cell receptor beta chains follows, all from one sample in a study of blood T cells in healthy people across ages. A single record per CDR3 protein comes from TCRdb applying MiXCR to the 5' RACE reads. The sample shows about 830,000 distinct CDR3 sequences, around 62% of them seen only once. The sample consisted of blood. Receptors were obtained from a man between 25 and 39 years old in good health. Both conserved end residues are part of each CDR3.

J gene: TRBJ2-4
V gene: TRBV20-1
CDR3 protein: CSALILAKNIQYF

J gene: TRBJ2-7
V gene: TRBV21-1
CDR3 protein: CASIPGTAYEQYF

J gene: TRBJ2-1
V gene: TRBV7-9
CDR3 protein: CASTVFQSSYNEQFF

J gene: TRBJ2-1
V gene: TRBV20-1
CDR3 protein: CSARPASVGYGREQFF

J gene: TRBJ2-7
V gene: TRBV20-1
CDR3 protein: CSARDLLGVAGGTYEQYF

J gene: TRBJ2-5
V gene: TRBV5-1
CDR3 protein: CASSLVLQGQETQYF

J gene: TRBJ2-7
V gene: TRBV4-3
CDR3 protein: CASSPSTASLEQYF

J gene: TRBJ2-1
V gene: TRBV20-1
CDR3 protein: CSSKTPGQGHNEQFF

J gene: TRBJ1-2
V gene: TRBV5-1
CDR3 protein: CASSTRTGGDYGYTF

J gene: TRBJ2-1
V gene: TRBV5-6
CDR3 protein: CASSRRTGALSYNEQFF

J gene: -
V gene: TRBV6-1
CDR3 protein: CASSHQDTYEQYF

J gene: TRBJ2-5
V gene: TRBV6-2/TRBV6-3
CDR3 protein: CASNNRVQETQYF

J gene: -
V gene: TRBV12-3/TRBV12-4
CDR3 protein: CASSLPGDIREQYF

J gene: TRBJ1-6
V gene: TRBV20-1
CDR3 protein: CSARSLSSMSPLHF

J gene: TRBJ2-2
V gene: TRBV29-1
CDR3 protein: CSVEVGETGELFF

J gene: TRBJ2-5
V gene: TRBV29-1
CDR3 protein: CSVDPGTIQETQYF

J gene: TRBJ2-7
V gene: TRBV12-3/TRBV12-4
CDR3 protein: CASSLFLAGGYEQYF

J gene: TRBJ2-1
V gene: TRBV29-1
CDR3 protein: CSVAEESSYNEQFF

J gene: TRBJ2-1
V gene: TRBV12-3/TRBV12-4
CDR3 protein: CASSSAGTSGRNEQFF

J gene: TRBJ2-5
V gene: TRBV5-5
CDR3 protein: CASTLGARDYRGETQYF

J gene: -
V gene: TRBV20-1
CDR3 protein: CSVSTLGYEQYF

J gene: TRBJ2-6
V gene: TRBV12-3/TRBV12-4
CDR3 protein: CASSLDYGANVLTF

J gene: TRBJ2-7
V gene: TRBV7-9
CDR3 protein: CASTEDKSSYEQYF

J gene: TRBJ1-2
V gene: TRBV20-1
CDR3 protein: CSAGYQRGYTF

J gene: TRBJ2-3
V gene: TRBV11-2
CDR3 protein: CASSFPNTSGSSHKTITGRYAYF

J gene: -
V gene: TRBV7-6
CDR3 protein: CASSRTGTGAHEQYF